Following are 5 T cell receptor beta chains from one sample sequenced in a study of T cell repertoires in cytomegalovirus infection. These receptors' targets are unknown. TCRdb itself ran the reads through MiXCR, one entry per CDR3 protein. Of about 330,000 distinct CDR3 sequences listed, approximately 35% are singletons. This material consisted of cultured PBMCs, taken from culture after CMV antigen stimulation. All receptors come from a human donor in good health (CMV status not recorded). Some clones in this sample may be carry-over from other donors' samples.

This clonotype was recorded a few times. The chain combines TRBV7-6 with TRBJ2-1; 11 bases map to TRBD2. The CDR3 sequence is 15 residues long. With 1 base clipped from V and 6 bases from J, the junction kept 2 bases outside the gene matches. Germline CDR1 reads SGHVS; CDR2 reads FNYEAQ. The CDR3 here is CASSLGTSGSNEQFF. In DNA, the CDR3 is TGTGCCAGCAGCTTAGGAACTAGCGGGAGCAATGAGCAGTTCTTC.

This chain links TRBV9 with TRBJ2-2, with D tentatively TRBD2 (5 bases). Germline V lookup: CDR1 SGDLS, CDR2 YYNGEE. V dropped 3 bases and J dropped 0 bases, with 9 bases sitting between them. The CDR3 consists of 15 residues. This CDR3 reads CASSAGSTNTGELFF. The CDR3 DNA reads as TGTGCCAGCAGCGCGGGGAGCACGAACACCGGGGAGCTGTTTTTT.

The V call is TRBV19, the J call TRBJ1-6; D might be TRBD1 (5 bases). Germline CDR1 and CDR2: LNHDA and SQIVND (reference sequence). The length of the CDR3 is 11 residues. The DNA of the CDR3 is TGTGCGACGGGACCGAGGTCACCCCTCCACTTT. This sequence encodes CATGPRSPLHF. The whole variable domain, remainder taken from reference TRBV19 and TRBJ1-6, is DGGITQSPKYLFRKEGQNVTLSCEQNLNHDAMYWYRQDPGQGLRLIYYSQIVNDFQKGDIAEGYSVSREKKESFPLTVTSAQKNPTAFYLCATGPRSPLHFGNGTRLTVT.

The rearrangement links TRBV12-3 or TRBV12-4 to TRBJ2-2, with TRBD2 matching 10 bases. The CDR3 spans 16 residues. J gave up 6 bases and V 0 bases, and 4 bases lay outside the gene matches. CDR3 DNA sequence: TGTGCCAGCAGTTTAGCGCGAGCGGGAGGGGCCGGGGAGCTGTTTTTT. Protein: CASSLARAGGAGELFF.

The sample holds a few counts of this clonotype. CDR3: CASRQGFVTDTQYF. The CDR3 nucleotides are TGTGCCAGCAGACAGGGTTTCGTCACAGATACGCAGTATTTT. The gene calls are TRBV28 and TRBJ2-3, with D tentatively TRBD1 (6 bases). The germline V and J ends were trimmed by 6 bases and 2 bases, with 12 bases remaining between them. The CDR3 totals 14 residues. Looked up from germline, CDR1 is MDHEN and CDR2 is SYDVKM.